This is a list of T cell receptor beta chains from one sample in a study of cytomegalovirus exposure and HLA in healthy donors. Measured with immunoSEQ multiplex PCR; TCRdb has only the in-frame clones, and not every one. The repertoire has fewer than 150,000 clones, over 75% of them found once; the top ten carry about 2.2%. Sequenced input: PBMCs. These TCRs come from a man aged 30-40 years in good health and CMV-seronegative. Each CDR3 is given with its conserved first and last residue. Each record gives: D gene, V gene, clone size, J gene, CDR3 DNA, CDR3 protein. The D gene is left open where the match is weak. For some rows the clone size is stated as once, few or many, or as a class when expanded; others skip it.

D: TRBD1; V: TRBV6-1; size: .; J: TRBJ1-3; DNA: TGTGCCAGCTTGACAGGGGTTGGAAACACCATATATTTT; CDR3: CASLTGVGNTIYF
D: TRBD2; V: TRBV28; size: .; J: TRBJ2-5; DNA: TGTGCCAGCGTACCAGCGGGAGGGCCGAGGGAGACCCAGTACTTC; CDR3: CASVPAGGPRETQYF
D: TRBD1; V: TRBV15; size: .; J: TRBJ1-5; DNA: TGTGCCACCAGCAGAGATCAGGGGACAGTTTATAGCAATCAGCCCCAGCATTTT; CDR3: CATSRDQGTVYSNQPQHF
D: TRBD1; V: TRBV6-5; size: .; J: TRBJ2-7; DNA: TGTGCCAGCAGTAGGGACAGGGGGGCCCGCTACGAGCAGTACTTC; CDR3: CASSRDRGARYEQYF
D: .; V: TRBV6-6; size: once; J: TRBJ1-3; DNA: TGTGCCAGCAGTAACACGAGGACAGATGGAAACACCATATATTTT; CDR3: CASSNTRTDGNTIYF
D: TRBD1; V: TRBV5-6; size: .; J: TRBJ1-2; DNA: TGTGCCAGCAGCCTATTTGCGACAGGGAGCATCTATGGCTACACCTTC; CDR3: CASSLFATGSIYGYTF
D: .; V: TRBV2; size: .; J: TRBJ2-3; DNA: TGTGCCAGCAAAGGAAACGACCCAGGGCCATATTTT; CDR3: CASKGNDPGPYF
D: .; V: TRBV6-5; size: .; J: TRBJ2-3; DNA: TGTGCCAGCAGTTACGGGAGATTCACAGATACGCAGTATTTT; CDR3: CASSYGRFTDTQYF
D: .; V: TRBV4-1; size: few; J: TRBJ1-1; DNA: TGCGCCAGCAGCCAAGACAGGGAAGCTTTCTTT; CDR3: CASSQDREAFF
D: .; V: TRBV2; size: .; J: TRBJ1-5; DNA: TGTGCCAGCAGTGAACGCGGTTACCGGCAGCCCCAGCATTTT; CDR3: CASSERGYRQPQHF
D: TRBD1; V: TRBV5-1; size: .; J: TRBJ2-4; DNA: TGCGCCAGCAGCCCGATGGGGACAGGGACTTGGAACATTCAGTACTTC; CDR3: CASSPMGTGTWNIQYF
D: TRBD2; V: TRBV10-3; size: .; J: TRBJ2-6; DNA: TGTGCCATCAGTACCCTAGCGGGATCGAACTCTGGGGCCAACGTCCTGACTTTC; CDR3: CAISTLAGSNSGANVLTF
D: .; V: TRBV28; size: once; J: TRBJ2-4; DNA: TGTGCCAGCCTATCTCAGGTGAAAAACATTCAGTACTTC; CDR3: CASLSQVKNIQYF
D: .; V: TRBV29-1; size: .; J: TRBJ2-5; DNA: TGCAGCGTTGTTCGCGGGCAAGAGACCCAGTACTTC; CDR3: CSVVRGQETQYF
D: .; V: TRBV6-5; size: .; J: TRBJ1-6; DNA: TGTGCCAGCAGTTACTCGTTCATCCGAGGGTCACCCCTCCACTTT; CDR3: CASSYSFIRGSPLHF
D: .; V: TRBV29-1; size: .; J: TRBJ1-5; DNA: TGCAGCGTCGCATTAGGGGGGGATCAGCCCCAGCATTTT; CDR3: CSVALGGDQPQHF
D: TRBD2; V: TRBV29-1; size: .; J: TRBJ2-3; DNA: TGCAGCGTTGAAGGGTCTAGCGGGAGGGCGGATACGCAGTATTTT; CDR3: CSVEGSSGRADTQYF
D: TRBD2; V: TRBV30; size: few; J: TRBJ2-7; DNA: TGTGCCCTGGGACTACCGACGGAGCAGTACTTC; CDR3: CALGLPTEQYF
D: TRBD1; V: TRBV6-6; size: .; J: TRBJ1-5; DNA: TGTGCCAGCAGTTACAGTGGGACAGGGACTCAGCCCCAGCATTTT; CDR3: CASSYSGTGTQPQHF
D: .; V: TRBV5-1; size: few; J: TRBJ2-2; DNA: TGCGCCAGCAGAGGTCCCGAGTGGGCCTCCGGGGAGCTGTTTTTT; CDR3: CASRGPEWASGELFF
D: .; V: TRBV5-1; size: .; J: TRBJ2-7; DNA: TGCGCCAGCAGCACGAGAGCAGTTAGCTCCTACGAGCAGTACTTC; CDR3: CASSTRAVSSYEQYF
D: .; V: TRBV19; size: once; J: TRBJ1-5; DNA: TGTGCCAGTAGCCTACTCCCATCGGGTAGTAGCAATCAGCCCCAGCATTTT; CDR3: CASSLLPSGSSNQPQHF
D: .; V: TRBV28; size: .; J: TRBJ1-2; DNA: TGTGCCAGCAGCAGACAGGTGTGCGGCTACACCTTC; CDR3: CASSRQVCGYTF
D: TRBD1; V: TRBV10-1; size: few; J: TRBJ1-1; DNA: TGCGCCAGCAGTAAGGACAGGGGATCGGTTTTAGCTTTCTTT; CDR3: CASSKDRGSVLAFF